These 26 T cell receptor beta chains share one sample of origin, sequenced in a study of radiotherapy plus CTLA-4 blockade in lung cancer. Clones were sequenced by immunoSEQ multiplex PCR, and TCRdb holds only the in-frame ones, with some missing. This table has around 71,000 clones, roughly 76% appearing once. The input for sequencing was peripheral blood, taken from a patient treated with radiotherapy plus ipilimumab. The receptors were sampled from a human donor with non-small cell lung cancer whose response to radiotherapy plus ipilimumab could not be evaluated. Some clones in this sample may be carry-over from other donors' samples.

In nucleotides, the CDR3 is TGCGCCAGCACGTTAACTAGCGGAAACAATGAGCAGTTCTTC. Its translation: CASTLTSGNNEQFF. The V call is TRBV5-1, the J call TRBJ2-1, with 8 bases that match TRBD2. CDR1 SGHRS and CDR2 YFSETQ come from the germline V gene. The CDR3 runs 14 residues. With 6 bases clipped from V and 5 bases from J, the junction kept 7 bases outside the gene matches.

V is TRBV28 and J is TRBJ1-2; D perhaps matches TRBD1 (5 bases). The germline V gene encodes CDR1 MDHEN and CDR2 SYDVKM. V was clipped by 2 bases and J by 6 bases, with 10 bases between them. This CDR3 contains 13 residues. CDR3 in amino acids: CASSLEGADGYTF. The CDR3 coding sequence is TGTGCCAGCAGTTTAGAAGGGGCCGATGGCTACACCTTC.

The chain employs TRBV5-1 and TRBJ2-7, with TRBD1 identical over 10 bases. There are 15 residues in the CDR3. Trimming cost V 3 bases and J 2 bases; bases outside gene matches: 5. Germline V gene sequence: CDR1 SGHRS, CDR2 YFSETQ. CDR3 nucleotide sequence: TGCGCCAGCAGCTCGGGACAGGGGTACACCTACGAGCAGTACTTC. Translated, it gives CASSSGQGYTYEQYF.

V gene TRBV7-2 combines with J gene TRBJ1-6; 10 nucleotides agree with TRBD1. Trimming took 2 bases from V and 10 from J; bases not matched to a gene: 11. The CDR3 totals 17 residues. Germline lookup yields CDR1 SGHTA and CDR2 FQGNSA. CDR3 sequence: CASSLYWAGQGISPLHF. For the CDR3, the DNA is TGTGCCAGCAGCTTATATTGGGCGGGACAGGGGATCTCACCCCTCCACTTT.

J is TRBJ1-1 and V is TRBV9; the D gene is possibly TRBD1 (6 bases). This CDR3 is 15 amino acids long. The V and J ends lost 3 bases and 7 bases respectively, with 19 bases between them. The germline V gene has CDR1 SGDLS and CDR2 YYNGEE. The CDR3 is CASSGGSAGVIEAFF. CDR3 in DNA: TGTGCCAGCAGCGGAGGGTCGGCAGGGGTGATTGAAGCTTTCTTT.

CDR3 DNA: TGCGCCAGCGTGCGGACTAGCGGGGCATACAATGAGCAGTTCTTC. Protein sequence: CASVRTSGAYNEQFF. The chain joins TRBV10-1 to TRBJ2-1, with 12 bases aligning to TRBD2. CDR1 is WNHNN and CDR2 is SYGVQD in the germline V gene (reference sequence). CDR3 length equals 15 residues. Trimming removed 8 bases from V and 4 bases from J; junction bases left unmatched: 6.

The chain couples TRBV9 to TRBJ1-2; no definite D call. The CDR3 totals 13 residues. CDR1 is SGDLS, CDR2 YYNGEE, per germline. V was trimmed by 5 bases and J by 7 bases, leaving 15 bases between them. CDR3 bases: TGTGCCAGCAGGGGTATGGGGAGGTTTGGCTACACCTTC. Its translation: CASRGMGRFGYTF. Using reference TRBV9 and TRBJ1-2 for the parts outside the CDR3, the full variable domain is DSGVTQTPKHLITATGQRVTLRCSPRSGDLSVYWYQQSLDQGLQFLIQYYNGEERAKGNILERFSAQQFPDLHSELNLSSLELGDSALYFCASRGMGRFGYTFGSGTRLTVV.

The chain recombines TRBV19 with TRBJ1-1; D remains unclear. The germline V gene encodes CDR1 LNHDA and CDR2 SQIVND (reference sequence). The CDR3 sequence is 12 residues long. V was trimmed by 0 bases and J by 12 bases, leaving 11 bases between them. CDR3 in DNA: TGTGCCAGTAGTATAGACGTCGGGAGGACTTTCTTT. Translation: CASSIDVGRTFF.

The genes are TRBV7-6 and TRBJ2-7; 9 positions agree with TRBD1. The V gene's germline CDR1 is SGHVS and CDR2 FNYEAQ. J was trimmed by 4 bases and V by 5 bases; bases with no gene match: 15. The length of the CDR3 is 17 residues. The CDR3 bases are TGTGCCAGCAGCCCAAGGGGACCCGGGACAGGGTTTTACGAGCAGTACTTC. It translates to CASSPRGPGTGFYEQYF.

This clone was picked up one time. The chain is built from TRBV7-2 and TRBJ2-4; TRBD1 matches 10 bases. Germline V gene data show CDR1 as SGHTA and CDR2 as FQGNSA. V gave up 5 bases and J gave up 6 bases; unmatched junction bases: 7. This CDR3 comprises 15 residues. CDR3 sequence (DNA): TGTGCCAGCAGCCCGACGACAGGGGGCGGAAACATTCAGTACTTC. Protein: CASSPTTGGGNIQYF.

The rearrangement uses TRBV19 and TRBJ2-2; 9 bases line up with TRBD1. The germline V gene has CDR1 LNHDA and CDR2 SQIVND (reference sequence). V dropped 4 bases and J dropped 3; count of bases not matched to a gene: 6. This CDR3 is built from 16 residues. CDR3 residues: CASSTGQGSYTGELFF. CDR3 DNA: TGTGCCAGTAGTACCGGACAGGGGTCCTACACCGGGGAGCTGTTTTTT.

The chain joins TRBV7-9 to TRBJ2-7; tentative D call: TRBD1 (5 bases). CDR1 and CDR2 (germline): SEHNR, FQNEAQ (reference sequence). V lost 1 base and J 7 bases, leaving 14 bases between the germline ends. CDR3 length equals 14 residues. CDR3 amino acids: CASSLGGAAQEQYF. DNA for the CDR3: TGTGCCAGCAGCTTAGGTGGGGCCGCTCAAGAGCAGTACTTC.

The J gene is TRBJ2-5, the V gene TRBV19; 7 bases match TRBD1. The end of the DNA fits TRBJ2-7 better, so the J call may be wrong. This CDR3 has 13 residues. Germline V gives CDR1 LNHDA, CDR2 SQIVND (reference sequence). Here the CDR3 DNA reads TGTGCCAGTAGGACTACAGGGGCAGCCGAGCAGTACTTC. Translated, it gives CASRTTGAAEQYF.

The chain combines TRBV6-5 with TRBJ2-3; 8 nucleotides align to TRBD1. V shed 5 bases, J shed 5 bases, and the junction held 6 bases outside the gene matches. Germline CDR1 and CDR2: MNHEY and SVGAGI. This CDR3 comprises 14 residues. For the CDR3, the DNA is TGTGCCAGCAGTCTGCTGACAGGGGAAGATACGCAGTATTTT. Protein: CASSLLTGEDTQYF.

The CDR3 nucleotides are TGTGCCAGCAGTTACAGGACTAACTACAATGAGCAGTTCTTC. This gives the protein CASSYRTNYNEQFF. The chain links TRBV6-5 to TRBJ2-1; TRBD2 is a possible D gene (6 bases). There are 14 residues in the CDR3. V was shortened by 2 bases and J by 3 bases, with 8 bases between the two germline ends. Germline CDR1 and CDR2: MNHEY and SVGAGI.

This clone was seen more than once but under ten times. This likely stems from a read error, as it lies one base from a far larger clone. Additional DNA sequences in this sample encode the identical CDR3. DNA of the CDR3: TGTGCCACCAGTAGAGGCAGGGAGGGCAATCAGCCCCAGCATTTT. Its translation is CATSRGREGNQPQHF. This rearrangement joins TRBV15 to TRBJ1-5, with D maybe TRBD1 (5 bases). Germline V CDR1 and CDR2: LNHNV, YYDKDF (reference sequence). This CDR3 is 15 amino acids long.

The chain carries TRBV6-5 and TRBJ2-7, with D possibly being TRBD1 (5 bases). The V gene's germline CDR1 is MNHEY and CDR2 SVGAGI. This CDR3 has 14 amino acids. The ends were cut back, 5 bases at V and 6 bases at J, with 17 bases in the middle. CDR3 nucleotides: TGTGCCAGCAGTCCCGAGACAGATACACTCGAGCAGTACTTC. Its protein product is CASSPETDTLEQYF.

The V call is TRBV7-6, the J call TRBJ2-7; TRBD2 matches 7 bases. The CDR3 is 15 amino acids. In germline, CDR1 is SGHVS, CDR2 FNYEAQ. The junction had 6 bases not matched to a gene; V was cut back by 1 base and J by 3 bases. This CDR3 is CASSLGASGLYEQYF. CDR3 nucleotides: TGTGCCAGCAGCTTAGGGGCTAGCGGCCTCTACGAGCAGTACTTC.

This clone was detected ten times or more. The chain employs TRBV6-5 and TRBJ2-5; TRBD1 aligns across 12 bases. V gave up 5 bases and J gave up 5 bases; unmatched junction bases: 6. This CDR3 comprises 15 residues. In germline, CDR1 is MNHEY, CDR2 SVGAGI. The CDR3: CASSGTGGAGETQYF. The CDR3 DNA follows: TGTGCCAGCAGTGGGACAGGGGGCGCCGGGGAGACCCAGTACTTC.

The CDR3 is CASSQEGVSSYEQYF. The CDR3 nucleotides read TGTGCCAGCAGCCAAGAAGGGGTAAGCTCCTACGAGCAGTACTTC. The chain recombines TRBV4-2 with TRBJ2-7, with D perhaps TRBD1 (5 bases). The V and J ends lost 0 bases and 0 bases respectively, with 9 bases between them. CDR1 LGHNA and CDR2 YNFKEQ come from the germline V gene. CDR3 length: 15 residues.

The gene calls are TRBV5-1 and TRBJ1-3, with D possibly being TRBD1 (6 bases). This CDR3 spans 15 amino acids. The germline V and J ends were trimmed by 7 bases and 4 bases, with 18 bases remaining between them. CDR1 is SGHRS, CDR2 YFSETQ, per germline. CDR3 residues: CASSRGQPGGNTIYF. In nucleotides, the CDR3 is TGCGCCAGCTCTCGCGGACAGCCAGGGGGAAACACCATATATTTT.

The chain uses TRBV28 and TRBJ1-1; D is possibly TRBD1 (5 bases). The CDR3 has 11 residues. Trimming removed 10 bases from V and 4 bases from J, with 10 bases in between. Germline V CDR1 and CDR2: MDHEN, SYDVKM. The CDR3 bases are TGTGCCACTCAGGGAAGCACTGAAGCTTTCTTT. The encoded protein is CATQGSTEAFF.

The CDR3 nucleotides read TGTGCCAGCAGTGGGGGAGGTACTGAAGCTTTCTTT. Amino acids: CASSGGGTEAFF. This chain uses TRBV6-4 with TRBJ1-1; D not certain. The CDR3 totals 12 residues. The V gene's germline CDR1 is MRHNA and CDR2 SNTAGT. The V end lost 4 bases, the J end lost 5 bases, and 8 bases lay between the germline ends.

The chain combines TRBV6-4 with TRBJ1-1, with 8 bases matching TRBD1. The CDR3 consists of 18 residues. V dropped 6 bases and J dropped 0; count of bases not matched to a gene: 15. The germline V gene encodes CDR1 MRHNA and CDR2 SNTAGT. CDR3 DNA: TGTGCCAGCAGAGGACAGGGCTTAAGGGGGTCGATGAACACTGAAGCTTTCTTT. Its translation is CASRGQGLRGSMNTEAFF.

The chain employs TRBV19 and TRBJ2-1; 11 nucleotides align to TRBD1. The germline V gene encodes CDR1 LNHDA and CDR2 SQIVND (reference sequence). The CDR3 extends over 19 amino acids. Losses at the gene ends were 5 bases for V and 5 bases for J; bases not matched to a gene: 17. The CDR3 loop reads CASSLPTQAGDRGDNEQFF. DNA for the CDR3: TGTGCCAGTAGTCTCCCTACCCAAGCGGGGGACAGGGGGGACAATGAGCAGTTCTTC.

The chain couples TRBV19 to TRBJ1-2; 9 bases fit TRBD1. CDR1 and CDR2 (germline): LNHDA, SQIVND (reference sequence). V was pared by 5 bases and J by 8 bases, with 12 bases of the junction left unmatched. The CDR3 loop spans 15 amino acids. Here the CDR3 reads CASSAYGTGLEGYTF. The CDR3 coding sequence is TGTGCCAGTAGTGCCTACGGGACAGGGCTAGAGGGCTACACCTTC.